Listed below are T cell receptor beta chains from one sample, sequenced in a study of T cells in Graves' hyperthyroidism and ophthalmopathy. TCRdb called the multiplex PCR reads again in MiXCR, with one record for every CDR3 protein. The data show nearly 750,000 distinct CDR3 sequences, roughly a third seen once. Sample: blood. The receptors shown here come from a woman in her thirties or forties with Graves' hyperthyroidism. Each CDR3 is given with its conserved first and last residue. Each record gives: V gene, CDR3 protein.

V gene: TRBV10-3; CDR3 protein: CASSKDRAGANVLTF
V gene: TRBV7-6; CDR3 protein: CASSSASGGGGSGRVTQYF
V gene: TRBV29-1; CDR3 protein: CSVEEGTAYEQYF
V gene: TRBV10-3; CDR3 protein: CAISFYSGANVLTF
V gene: TRBV6-5; CDR3 protein: CASSFLRSSGANVLTF
V gene: TRBV20-1; CDR3 protein: CSAPLAGVVDYGYTF
V gene: TRBV5-4; CDR3 protein: CASSPRGDWFGYTF
V gene: TRBV14; CDR3 protein: CASSQAGRRDYGYTF
V gene: TRBV19; CDR3 protein: CASSMGRGLVGNEQFF
V gene: TRBV10-3; CDR3 protein: CAPTTGANGYTF
V gene: TRBV24-1; CDR3 protein: CATSQVPRGNYGYTF
V gene: TRBV10-3; CDR3 protein: CAIGGQGAVGAFF
V gene: TRBV15; CDR3 protein: CATSRETAGNSPLHF
V gene: TRBV10-3; CDR3 protein: CAISDSGGELFF
V gene: TRBV7-2; CDR3 protein: CASAIPDGEAFF
V gene: TRBV27; CDR3 protein: CASSHVQGAVYEQYF
V gene: TRBV4-3; CDR3 protein: CASSQTTGSSYGYTF
V gene: TRBV9; CDR3 protein: CASSGTQHYEQYF
V gene: TRBV2; CDR3 protein: CASKGDGNQPQHF
V gene: TRBV5-1; CDR3 protein: CASSFNGLNTEAFF
V gene: TRBV7-2; CDR3 protein: CASSYPLGGYEQYF
V gene: TRBV20-1; CDR3 protein: CSARERTGQNFEKLFF
V gene: TRBV12-3/TRBV12-4; CDR3 protein: CASSPGQGAGELFF
V gene: TRBV7-2; CDR3 protein: CASSPRTGKYEQHF
V gene: TRBV5-1; CDR3 protein: CASSRADSFNEKLFF
V gene: TRBV7-2; CDR3 protein: CASSADGLAANTGELFF
V gene: TRBV29-1; CDR3 protein: CSVASSAGYTF
V gene: TRBV7-8; CDR3 protein: CASSLSWLAGVGAGYEQYF
V gene: TRBV6-5; CDR3 protein: CASSYPTGLGNTEAFF
V gene: TRBV12-3/TRBV12-4; CDR3 protein: CASSLGQLFGGYTF
V gene: TRBV10-2; CDR3 protein: CASSGTLNTGELFF
V gene: TRBV5-6; CDR3 protein: CASSRRGLGPQHF
V gene: TRBV10-2; CDR3 protein: CASRARGVGYTF
V gene: TRBV20-1; CDR3 protein: CSVRWSAAQETQYF
V gene: TRBV20-1; CDR3 protein: CSAVGDLGQAYF
V gene: TRBV13; CDR3 protein: CASSSGQGLIGEQYF
V gene: TRBV20-1; CDR3 protein: CSAGSDPSGGPETQYF
V gene: TRBV10-3; CDR3 protein: CASSYPPGPILSYGYTF
V gene: TRBV10-3; CDR3 protein: CATSMDRGGELFF
V gene: TRBV7-2; CDR3 protein: CASSPVPGQGNYEQYF
V gene: TRBV6-6; CDR3 protein: CASAGGDLSETQYF
V gene: TRBV19; CDR3 protein: CASSTGQGVMLNTGEQYF
V gene: TRBV12-3/TRBV12-4; CDR3 protein: CASSLGSQPQHF
V gene: TRBV2; CDR3 protein: CAISERTGGSTDTQYF
V gene: TRBV5-4; CDR3 protein: CASSPWSGHENAEAFF
V gene: TRBV6-5; CDR3 protein: CASSLSDMNTEAFF
V gene: TRBV25-1; CDR3 protein: CASSERGTTGYGYTF
V gene: TRBV6-2/TRBV6-3; CDR3 protein: CASSYRARREKLFF
V gene: TRBV10-3; CDR3 protein: CAISESGLTEAFF
V gene: TRBV7-9; CDR3 protein: CASSLGGTMFITEAFF